The T cell receptor (beta chain) under discussion was sequenced for a study of T cell repertoires in cytomegalovirus infection. Overall study context: CMV infection together with matching HLA type was indicated by public TCR beta signatures. Study results and caveats: Ex vivo, HLA-C-restricted CMV-specific TCR beta clonotypes prevailed over the rest of the response. Adding up the frequency of public TCR beta families identified people who carried CMV plus the relevant HLA.

A single record per CDR3 protein comes from TCRdb applying MiXCR to the reads. The repertoire holds about 400,000 distinct CDR3 sequences, with around a sixth as singletons. This clonotype has just a few counts. Its antigen is still unknown. Trimming cost V 3 bases and J 0 bases, with 3 bases left between them. Looked up from germline, CDR1 is ENHRY and CDR2 is SYGVKD. This CDR3 contains 12 residues. Material for sequencing was PBMCs. This clonotype originated in a human donor in good health (CMV status not recorded). Some clones in this sample may be carry-over from other donors' samples. V is TRBV10-3 and J is TRBJ2-7; D gene uncertain. Here the CDR3 reads CAISDTSYEQYF. The CDR3 nucleotides are TGTGCCATCAGTGATACCTCCTACGAGCAGTACTTC.